Given below is one T cell receptor beta chain in context. The sample is drawn from a study of control samples from healthy donors and cancer patients. The table came from immunoSEQ multiplex PCR; TCRdb's copy has only in-frame clones and leaves some out. This repertoire shows some 76,000 clones, 85% to 90% found once; its top ten account for under 20%. This CDR3 comprises 15 residues. Germline lookup yields CDR1 SGHRS and CDR2 YFSETQ. Trimming pared 0 bases from V and 7 bases from J, leaving 11 bases between. The rearrangement joins TRBV5-1 to TRBJ1-6; D not certain. This TCR was recovered from a man in his sixties with lung cancer. Sequenced: PBMCs. CDR3 DNA: TGCGCCAGCAGCTTGGATTCGGTAAACAATTCACCCCTCCACTTT. The encoded protein is CASSLDSVNNSPLHF.